This T cell receptor (beta chain) was sequenced during a study of blood T cell repertoires in COVID-19. This CDR3 is built from 13 residues. Trimming cost V 1 base and J 6 bases, with 8 bases left between them. Germline V gives CDR1 SGHTA, CDR2 FQGTGA. Authors' data handling: Amplification from reference gene primers served as the basis for estimated nucleated cell counts. Sequencing used immunoSEQ multiplex PCR; TCRdb keeps in-frame clones, though not all of them. D and trimming come from the DNA, and the V and J calls and clone size come from that table. The repertoire has approximately 120,000 clones, 75% to 90% of them found once; the top ten carry approximately 19%.

Sequences were obtained from peripheral blood. The J gene is TRBJ2-3, the V gene TRBV7-3; D might be TRBD2 (5 bases). This clonotype was sampled from a human donor with acute or convalescent COVID-19. The donor label of this sample is uncertain. The CDR3 DNA reads TGTGCCAGCAGCTTAATTGTAGCGGATACGCAGTATTTT. This gives the protein CASSLIVADTQYF.